The 7 T cell receptor beta chains given below trace back to one sample, sequenced in a study of T cells expressing NK-cell markers. Reanalyzing the 5' RACE reads, TCRdb keeps one entry per CDR3 protein, without DNA. The sample includes some 300,000 distinct CDR3 sequences. Sequencing used blood T cells: a sorted CD56 or NKG2C T cell subset, CD4+ or CD8+ T cells, or bulk PBMC T cells (not recorded which). The receptors here all came from a man between 18 and 35 years old in good health.

The chain is built from TRBV24-1 and TRBJ1-1. CDR3 length equals 15 residues. Looked up from germline, CDR1 is KGHDR and CDR2 is SFDVKD. The CDR3: CATSDPTSGNTEAFF.

The rearrangement uses TRBV18 and TRBJ1-2; TCRdb proposes TRBD1, but this gene call is untestable without DNA. Germline CDR1 is KGHSH and CDR2 is LQKENI. This CDR3 has 13 residues. CDR3 amino acids: CASSPQGAEGYTF.

This chain uses TRBV12-3 or TRBV12-4 with TRBJ1-4. The CDR3 runs 13 residues. The CDR3 sequence is CASSLAGSEKLFF.

The rearrangement uses TRBV7-7 and TRBJ2-2; TCRdb names TRBD1, which stays unverified in the absence of DNA. CDR1 is SSHAT, CDR2 FNYEAQ, per germline (reference sequence). This CDR3 has 14 residues. The CDR3: CASSKDRGFGELFF. Together with reference TRBV7-7 and TRBJ2-2, the CDR3 gives the full variable domain: GAGVSQSPRYKVTKRGQDVTLRCDPISSHATLYWYQQALGQGPEFLTYFNYEAQPDKSGLPSDRFSAERPEGSISTLTIQRTEQRDSAMYRCASSKDRGFGELFFGEGSRLTVL.

The rearrangement uses TRBV20-1 and TRBJ2-1; TCRdb's D call of TRBD2 is untestable without DNA. The CDR3 runs 14 residues. Germline assignment: CDR1 DFQATT and CDR2 SNEGSKA (reference sequence). CDR3 sequence: CSARRVDSYNEQFF.

V and J are TRBV25-1 and TRBJ2-1; the D call from TCRdb, TRBD1, cannot be confirmed without DNA. The length of the CDR3 is 16 residues. Germline V gene data show CDR1 as MGHDK and CDR2 as SYGVNS. CDR3 amino acids: CASSAAPGQGYNEQFF.

The chain carries TRBV25-1 and TRBJ1-1; TCRdb returns TRBD1, unconfirmable since there is no DNA. The length of the CDR3 is 15 residues. CDR1 is MGHDK and CDR2 is SYGVNS in the germline V gene. CDR3 region: CASSRDQEVDTEAFF.